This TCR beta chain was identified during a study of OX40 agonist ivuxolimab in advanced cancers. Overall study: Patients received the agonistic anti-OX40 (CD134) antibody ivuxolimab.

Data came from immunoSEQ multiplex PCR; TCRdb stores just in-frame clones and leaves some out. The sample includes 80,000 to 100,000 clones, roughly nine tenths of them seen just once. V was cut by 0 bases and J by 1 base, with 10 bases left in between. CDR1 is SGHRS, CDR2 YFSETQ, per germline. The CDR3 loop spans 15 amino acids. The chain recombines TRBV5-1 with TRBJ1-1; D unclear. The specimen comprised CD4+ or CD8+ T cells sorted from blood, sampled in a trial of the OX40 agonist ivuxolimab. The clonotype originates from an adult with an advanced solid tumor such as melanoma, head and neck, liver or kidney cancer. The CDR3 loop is CASSLGWKGNTEAFF. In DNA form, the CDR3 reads TGCGCCAGCAGCTTGGGATGGAAAGGGAACACTGAAGCTTTCTTT.